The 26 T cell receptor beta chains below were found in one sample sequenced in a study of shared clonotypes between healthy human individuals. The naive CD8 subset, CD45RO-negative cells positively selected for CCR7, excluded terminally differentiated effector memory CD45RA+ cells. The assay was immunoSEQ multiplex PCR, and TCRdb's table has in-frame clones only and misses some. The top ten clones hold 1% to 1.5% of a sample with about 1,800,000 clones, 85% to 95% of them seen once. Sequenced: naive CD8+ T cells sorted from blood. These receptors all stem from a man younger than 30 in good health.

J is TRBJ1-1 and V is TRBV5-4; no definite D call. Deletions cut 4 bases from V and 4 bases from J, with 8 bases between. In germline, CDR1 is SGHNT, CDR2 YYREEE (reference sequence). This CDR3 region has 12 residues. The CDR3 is CASSRSGTEAFF. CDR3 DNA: TGTGCCAGCAGCCGTTCGGGCACTGAAGCTTTCTTT.

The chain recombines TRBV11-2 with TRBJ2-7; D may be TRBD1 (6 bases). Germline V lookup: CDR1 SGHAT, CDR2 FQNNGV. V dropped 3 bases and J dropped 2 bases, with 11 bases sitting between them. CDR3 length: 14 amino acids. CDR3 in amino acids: CASSFGQSPYEQYF. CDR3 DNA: TGTGCCAGCAGCTTTGGACAGTCTCCCTACGAGCAGTACTTC. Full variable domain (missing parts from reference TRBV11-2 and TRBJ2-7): EAGVAQSPRYKIIEKRQSVAFWCNPISGHATLYWYQQILGQGPKLLIQFQNNGVVDDSQLPKDRFSAERLKGVDSTLKIQPAKLEDSAVYLCASSFGQSPYEQYFGPGTRLTVT.

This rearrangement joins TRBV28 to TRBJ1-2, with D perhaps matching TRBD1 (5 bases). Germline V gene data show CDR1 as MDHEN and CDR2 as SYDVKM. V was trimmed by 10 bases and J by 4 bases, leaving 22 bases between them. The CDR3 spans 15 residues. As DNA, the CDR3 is TGTGCCACCTCAACTCGGGGCAGAGATAGCTATGGCTACACCTTC. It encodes CATSTRGRDSYGYTF.

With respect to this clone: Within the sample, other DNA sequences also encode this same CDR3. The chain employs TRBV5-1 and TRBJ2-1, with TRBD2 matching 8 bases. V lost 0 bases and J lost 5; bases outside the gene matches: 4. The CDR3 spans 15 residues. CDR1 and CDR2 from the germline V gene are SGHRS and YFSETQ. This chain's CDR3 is CASSLAGGYNNEQFF. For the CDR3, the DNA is TGCGCCAGCAGCTTGGCGGGAGGGTACAACAATGAGCAGTTCTTC.

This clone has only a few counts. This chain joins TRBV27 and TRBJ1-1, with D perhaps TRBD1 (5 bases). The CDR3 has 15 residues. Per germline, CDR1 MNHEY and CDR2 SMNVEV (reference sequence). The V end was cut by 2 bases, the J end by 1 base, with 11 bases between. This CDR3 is CASSLIGQGNTEAFF. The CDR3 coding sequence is TGTGCCAGCAGTTTAATCGGGCAGGGGAACACTGAAGCTTTCTTT.

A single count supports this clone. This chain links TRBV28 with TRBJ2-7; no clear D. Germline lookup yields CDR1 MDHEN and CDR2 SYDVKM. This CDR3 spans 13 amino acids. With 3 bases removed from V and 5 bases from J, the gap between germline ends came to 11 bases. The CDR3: CASSFGPGNEQYF. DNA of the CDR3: TGTGCCAGCAGTTTTGGTCCGGGTAACGAGCAGTACTTC.

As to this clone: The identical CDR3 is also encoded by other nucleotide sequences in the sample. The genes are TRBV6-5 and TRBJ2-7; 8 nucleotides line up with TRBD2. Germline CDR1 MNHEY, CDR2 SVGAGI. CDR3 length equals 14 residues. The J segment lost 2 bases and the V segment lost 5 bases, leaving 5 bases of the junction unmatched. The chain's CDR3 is CASSAPGGPYEQYF. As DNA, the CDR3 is TGTGCCAGCAGTGCCCCGGGAGGGCCCTACGAGCAGTACTTC.

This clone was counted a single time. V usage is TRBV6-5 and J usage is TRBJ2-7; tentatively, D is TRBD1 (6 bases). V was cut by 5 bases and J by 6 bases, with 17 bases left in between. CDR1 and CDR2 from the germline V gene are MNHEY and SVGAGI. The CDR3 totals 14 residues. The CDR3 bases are TGTGCCAGCAGTCCCTGGACAGCCATGGGCGAGCAGTACTTC. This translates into CASSPWTAMGEQYF.

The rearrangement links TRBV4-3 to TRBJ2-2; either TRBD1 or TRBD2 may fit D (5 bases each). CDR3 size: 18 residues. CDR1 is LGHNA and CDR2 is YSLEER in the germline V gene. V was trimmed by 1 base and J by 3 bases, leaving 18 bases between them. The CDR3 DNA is TGCGCCAGCAGCCAAGCTCCCTACAGTGTGGGGGACACCGGGGAGCTGTTTTTT. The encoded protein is CASSQAPYSVGDTGELFF.

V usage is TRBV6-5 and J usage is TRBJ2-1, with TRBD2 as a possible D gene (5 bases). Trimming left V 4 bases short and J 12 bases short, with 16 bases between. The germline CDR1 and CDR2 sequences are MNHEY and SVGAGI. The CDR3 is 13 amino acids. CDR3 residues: CASSSGIVSPQFF. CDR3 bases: TGTGCCAGCAGTTCGGGGATAGTTAGCCCGCAGTTCTTC.

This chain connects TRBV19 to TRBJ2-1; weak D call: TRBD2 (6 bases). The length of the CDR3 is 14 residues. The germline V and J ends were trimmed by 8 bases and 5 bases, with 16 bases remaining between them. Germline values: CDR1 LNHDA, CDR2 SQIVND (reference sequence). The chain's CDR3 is CASYQSGSHNEQFF. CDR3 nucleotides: TGTGCCAGTTACCAATCCGGGAGCCACAATGAGCAGTTCTTC.

CDR3 sequence (DNA): TGTGCCAGCAGCCCTCAGCTGCCCAACTATGGCTACACCTTC. Protein: CASSPQLPNYGYTF. The rearrangement joins TRBV9 to TRBJ1-2; D gene ambiguous. Trimming took off 4 bases at V and 2 bases at J, with 12 bases between the two ends. Germline V gives CDR1 SGDLS, CDR2 YYNGEE. This CDR3 comprises 14 residues.

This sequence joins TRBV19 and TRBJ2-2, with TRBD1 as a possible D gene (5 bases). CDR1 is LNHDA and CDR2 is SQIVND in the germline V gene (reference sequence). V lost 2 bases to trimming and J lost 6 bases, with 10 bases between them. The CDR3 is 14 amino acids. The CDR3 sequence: CASSIQGWAGELFF. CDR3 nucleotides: TGTGCCAGTAGTATACAGGGATGGGCCGGGGAGCTGTTTTTT.

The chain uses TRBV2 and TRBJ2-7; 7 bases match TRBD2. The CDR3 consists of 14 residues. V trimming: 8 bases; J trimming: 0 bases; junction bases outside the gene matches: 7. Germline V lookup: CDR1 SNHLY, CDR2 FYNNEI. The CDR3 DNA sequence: TGTGCCAGCCTGGCTAGCGGATTCTCCTACGAGCAGTACTTC. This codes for CASLASGFSYEQYF.

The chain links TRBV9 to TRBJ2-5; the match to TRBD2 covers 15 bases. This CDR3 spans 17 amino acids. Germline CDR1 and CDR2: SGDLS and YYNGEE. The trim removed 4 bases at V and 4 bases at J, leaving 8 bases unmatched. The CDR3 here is CASSPRTSGGDGETQYF. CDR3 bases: TGTGCCAGCAGCCCCCGGACTAGCGGGGGGGACGGAGAGACCCAGTACTTC.

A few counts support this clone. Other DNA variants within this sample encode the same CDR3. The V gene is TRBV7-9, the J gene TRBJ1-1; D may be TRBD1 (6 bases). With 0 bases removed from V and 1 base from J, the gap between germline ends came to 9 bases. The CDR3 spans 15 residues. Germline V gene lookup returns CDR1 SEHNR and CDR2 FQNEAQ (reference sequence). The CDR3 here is CASSLAQGQNTEAFF. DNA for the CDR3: TGTGCCAGCAGCTTAGCGCAGGGACAGAACACTGAAGCTTTCTTT.

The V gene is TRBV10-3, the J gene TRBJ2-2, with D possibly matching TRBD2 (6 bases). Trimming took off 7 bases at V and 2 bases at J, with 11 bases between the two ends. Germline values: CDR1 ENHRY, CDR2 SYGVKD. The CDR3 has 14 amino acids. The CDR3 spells CAIIREINTGELFF. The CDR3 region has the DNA TGTGCCATCATCCGGGAGATTAACACCGGGGAGCTGTTTTTT.

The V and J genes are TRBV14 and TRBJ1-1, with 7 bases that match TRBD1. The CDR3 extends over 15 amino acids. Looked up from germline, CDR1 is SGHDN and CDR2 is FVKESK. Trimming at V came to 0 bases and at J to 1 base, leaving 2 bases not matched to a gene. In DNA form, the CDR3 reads TGTGCCAGCAGCCAAGAAGACAGGGAGAACACTGAAGCTTTCTTT. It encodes CASSQEDRENTEAFF.

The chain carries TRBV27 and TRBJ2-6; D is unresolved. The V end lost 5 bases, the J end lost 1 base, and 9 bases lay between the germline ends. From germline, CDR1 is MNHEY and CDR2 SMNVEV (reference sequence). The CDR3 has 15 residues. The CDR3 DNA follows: TGTGCCAGCAGTCTCAGAGCATCTGGGGCCAACGTCCTGACTTTC. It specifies CASSLRASGANVLTF.

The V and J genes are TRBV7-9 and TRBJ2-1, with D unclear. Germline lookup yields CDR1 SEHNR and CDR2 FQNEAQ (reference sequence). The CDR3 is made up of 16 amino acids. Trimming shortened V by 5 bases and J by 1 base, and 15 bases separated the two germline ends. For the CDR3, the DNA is TGTGCCAGCAGCCCCACTGGGCGCCTATCCTACAATGAGCAGTTCTTC. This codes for CASSPTGRLSYNEQFF.

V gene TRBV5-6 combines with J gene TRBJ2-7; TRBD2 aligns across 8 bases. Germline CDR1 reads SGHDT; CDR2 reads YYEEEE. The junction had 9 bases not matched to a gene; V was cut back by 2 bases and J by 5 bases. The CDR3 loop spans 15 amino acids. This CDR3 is CASSLGTGGPDEQYF. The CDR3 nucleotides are TGTGCCAGCAGCTTAGGAACGGGAGGGCCGGACGAGCAGTACTTC.

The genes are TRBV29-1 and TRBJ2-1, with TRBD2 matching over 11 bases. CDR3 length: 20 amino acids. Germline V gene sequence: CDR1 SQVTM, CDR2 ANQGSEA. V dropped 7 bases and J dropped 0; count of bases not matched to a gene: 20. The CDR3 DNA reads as TGCAGCGCTCCTAGGGTAGCCCTAGCGGGGGGCCCCAGCTCCTACAATGAGCAGTTCTTC. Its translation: CSAPRVALAGGPSSYNEQFF.

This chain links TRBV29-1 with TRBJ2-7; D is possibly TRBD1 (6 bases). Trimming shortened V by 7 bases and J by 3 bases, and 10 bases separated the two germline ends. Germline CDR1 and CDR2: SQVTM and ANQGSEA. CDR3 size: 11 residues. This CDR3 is CSGLDSYEQYF. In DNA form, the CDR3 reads TGCAGCGGGTTGGACAGCTACGAGCAGTACTTC.

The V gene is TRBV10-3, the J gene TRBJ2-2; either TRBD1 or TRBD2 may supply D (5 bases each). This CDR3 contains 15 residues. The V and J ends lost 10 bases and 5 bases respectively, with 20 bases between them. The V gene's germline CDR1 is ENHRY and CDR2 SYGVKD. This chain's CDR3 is CASRDPPGGTGELFF. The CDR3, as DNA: TGTGCCAGCCGGGACCCCCCGGGCGGGACCGGGGAGCTGTTTTTT.

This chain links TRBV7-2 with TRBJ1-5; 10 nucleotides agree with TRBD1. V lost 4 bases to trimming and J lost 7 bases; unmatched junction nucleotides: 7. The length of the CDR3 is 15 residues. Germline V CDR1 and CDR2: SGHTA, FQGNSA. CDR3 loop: CASSYGTGESQPQHF. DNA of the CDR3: TGTGCCAGCAGCTATGGGACAGGGGAAAGCCAGCCCCAGCATTTT.

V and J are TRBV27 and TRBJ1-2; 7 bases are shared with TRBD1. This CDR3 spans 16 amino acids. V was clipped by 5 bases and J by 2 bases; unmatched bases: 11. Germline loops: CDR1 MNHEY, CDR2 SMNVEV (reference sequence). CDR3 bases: TGTGCCAGCAGTCGACAGGGCGAGGGGCTGAACTATGGCTACACCTTC. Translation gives CASSRQGEGLNYGYTF.